This T cell receptor beta chain was obtained from a study of blood T cell repertoires in COVID-19. Study in general: Both acute and convalescent COVID-19 samples were obtained from the United States, Italy and Spain. T cells, B-cell-depleted T cells, or PBMCs provided the cDNA or gDNA that served as material.

As handled by the study authors: Amplification of reference gene primers provided the estimated nucleated cell counts. Method: immunoSEQ multiplex PCR; TCRdb's copy keeps in-frame clones and lacks some. That table furnishes V, J and clone size, whereas the DNA furnished D and trimming. The sample shows roughly 200,000 clones, over 80% of them seen only once. This CDR3 spans 20 amino acids. Trimming removed 0 bases from V and 5 bases from J; junction bases left unmatched: 16. The germline CDR1 and CDR2 sequences are SGDLS and YYNGEE. Enrolment of Seattle patients took place during active infection, and they were followed longitudinally.

The chain uses TRBV9 and TRBJ2-2, with TRBD2 matching 10 bases. The sequence was obtained from a woman in her forties with COVID-19, enrolled during active disease. The sequenced material came from peripheral blood. The chain's CDR3 is CASSVALGGWTSGRTGELFF. CDR3 nucleotide sequence: TGTGCCAGCAGCGTAGCTCTGGGAGGGTGGACTAGCGGCCGAACCGGGGAGCTGTTTTTT.